This entry concerns a single T cell receptor beta chain. The antigen it recognizes is unknown. Preparation of the library involved 5' RACE. For each TCR library, around 3,800 ng of total RNA was used. For each sample, cDNA was synthesized in eight separate reactions using SMARTScribe reverse transcriptase. During cDNA synthesis, template switching introduced unique molecular identifiers that contained a 6-nucleotide sample barcode. Amplification of TCRalpha and TCRbeta cDNA involved two nested PCRs of approximately 16 and 10 cycles, and each PCR was followed by bead purification. Before amplification, the cDNA was treated with uracil DNA-glycosylase and purified using the QIAquick PCR purification kit. The second PCR added Illumina TruSeq-compatible adapters along with sample-specific barcodes. Library quality and concentration were checked on TapeStation and Qubit, and libraries were pooled at approximately 5 ng each. Sequencing of pooled libraries was carried out on an Illumina HiSeq2500 single-index Rapid Run using 2 x 100 bp reads and custom sequencing primers. In the source study's methods: MiGEC version 1.2.6 was used for UMI-based consensus assembly to correct PCR and sequencing errors. V(D)J alignment, clonotype assembly and CDR3 extraction were performed with MiXCR version 2.1.1. Normalisation of gene usage, clonotype sharing and MAIT/NKT TCR abundance was achieved by analysing the top 1000, 10 000 and 20 000 clonotypes per sample. After downsampling to 27 000 UMIs, diversity was calculated as the inverse Simpson index using the vegan R package. Paired Mann-Whitney U tests on discordant twin pairs were used, with Benjamini-Hochberg multiple-testing correction. The reads went through TCRdb reprocessing, and each CDR3 protein sequence gets one entry with no DNA. V and J calls and clone size were set by TCRdb, not the authors. The sample table on file contains approximately 400,000 distinct CDR3 sequences. The ten largest clonotypes hold less than 2.5% of the sample.

In the germline V gene, CDR1 corresponds to MNHEY and CDR2 to SVGAGI. Taken from cysteine to phenylalanine, the CDR3 has 13 residues. DNA is not recorded here. From each donor, a 2.5 ml peripheral blood sample was collected into PAXgene tubes and kept at -80 degrees C. Total RNA was isolated from whole blood with the PAXgene blood miRNA kit on an automated QIAcube, without T cell sorting. Peripheral blood from monozygotic twin pairs who were concordant or discordant for inflammatory bowel disease underwent deep TCRalpha and TCRbeta repertoire profiling using unique molecular barcoding. Smoking habits were recorded for all twin pairs, and individuals were classified as current, former or never smokers. The data were taken from a study of monozygotic twins with inflammatory bowel disease (dated by TCRdb to 2018 to 2020). Broadly, across the study: In total, around 28 monozygotic twin pairs made up the full study: 19 Danish pairs, all IBD-discordant, plus nine German pairs, of which four were IBD-concordant and five were IBD-discordant. Disease-associated traits were sought mainly through comparisons between IBD patients and their genetically identical healthy co-twins within discordant pairs. Each individual had, on average, about 151 000 unique TCRalpha sequences and 181 000 unique TCRbeta sequences available for analysis.

Findings and caveats that apply to the study as a whole: Because patients were on differing immunosuppressive treatments, the repertoires may have picked up extra background noise and inter-individual variability. IBD patients had lower TCRbeta repertoire diversity, measured by the inverse Simpson index, than their healthy co-twins. Different T cell subtypes could not be distinguished in the analysis. No single strong signal or clonotype linked to IBD turned up in the results, so the idea that one exists was not supported. Fewer clonotypes were shared with other individuals by IBD patients than by healthy twins, most markedly in patients showing signs of disease activity. Repertoire similarity did not differ between concordant and discordant twins, which could be due to limited statistical power.

The material sequenced was blood. The V and J segments used are TRBV6-5 and TRBJ1-2. This clonotype was obtained from a human donor with ulcerative colitis or Crohn's disease, or a healthy co-twin of an affected twin (not recorded which). CDR3 sequence: CASSYGSQYGYTF.